This T cell receptor (beta chain) originates from a study of radiotherapy plus CTLA-4 blockade in lung cancer (dated by TCRdb to between 2017 and 2018). Context from the whole study: Objective responses were observed in 18% of enrolled patients, and disease control was achieved in roughly 30%. Here is what the overall study found, with its caveats: The strongest predictors of response were reported to be early dynamic shifts in blood T cell clones along with a rise in serum interferon-beta following radiation. After treatment with radiotherapy and ipilimumab, TCR clones that originated in tumors expanded in peripheral blood.

Regarding this clone: No antigen is known for it. Base quality data are lacking; no much larger clone is found one base away.

Libraries were built with the immunoSEQ multiplex PCR assay. Imported from immuneACCESS, the table was reduced by TCRdb to in-frame sequences with V and J called. These copies leave out some clones; in studies compared against another copy, an unresolved V gene accounts for under half, and the cause of the remainder is not known. The sample data list about 62,000 clones, and roughly 76% of these were observed just once. 2.9% of the sample is held by the ten biggest clonotypes. The study tested focal radiation therapy combined with CTLA-4 blockade (ipilimumab) in patients with chemo-refractory metastatic non-small-cell lung cancer. The germline V gene yields SGHTA for CDR1 and FQGNSA for CDR2. From its cysteine to its phenylalanine, the CDR3 spans 17 amino acids. CDR3 DNA only is kept here, 51 bases in frame from base 1. V ends up 4 bases short and J 0 bases short, with an unmatched junction base count of 3.

This receptor was obtained from a human donor with non-small cell lung cancer who had a complete response to radiotherapy plus ipilimumab. The material was peripheral blood, obtained from a patient treated with radiotherapy plus ipilimumab. The sequence is built from TRBV7-2 and TRBJ2-2, with 12 junctional bases fitting TRBD2. CDR3 reads: CASSSPSGGANTGELFF. In nucleotides, the sequence is TGTGCCAGCAGCTCCCCTAGCGGGGGGGCGAACACCGGGGAGCTGTTTTTT.